This T cell receptor beta chain originates from a study of blood T cell repertoires in COVID-19. Clones were sequenced by immunoSEQ multiplex PCR, and TCRdb holds only the in-frame ones, with some missing. Of 350,000 to 450,000 clones detected, over 80% appear once; the ten largest clones hold around 5%. The germline V gene has CDR1 LGHDT and CDR2 YNNKEL (reference sequence). V was trimmed by 4 bases and J by 7 bases, leaving 20 bases between them. The CDR3 runs 16 residues. The TCR comes from a woman between 45 and 60 years old who had recovered from COVID-19. The source material was PBMCs or T cells enriched from blood (not recorded which). This sequence joins TRBV3-1 (or the pseudogene TRBV3-2) and TRBJ2-1, with D possibly being TRBD2 (6 bases). Here the CDR3 reads CASSPIEKVEGNEQFF. DNA for the CDR3: TGTGCCAGCAGCCCTATTGAGAAAGTGGAGGGGAATGAGCAGTTCTTC.